The present TCR beta chain was sequenced within a study of blood T cell repertoires in COVID-19. The wider study: The United States, Italy and Spain supplied acute and convalescent COVID-19 samples.

CDR3 size: 15 residues. Trimming cost V 4 bases and J 2 bases, with 14 bases left between them. CDR1 SGHVS and CDR2 FQNEAQ come from the germline V gene. Sequencing used immunoSEQ multiplex PCR; TCRdb keeps in-frame clones, though not all of them. The sample comprises about 35,000 clones, more than 75% of which are singletons, and roughly 44% rests with the top ten. Sequencing was done on a sample of peripheral blood. The chain uses TRBV7-8 and TRBJ2-5; the D gene is possibly TRBD1 (6 bases). The sequence came from a human donor in a cohort sampled during active COVID-19. Here the CDR3 reads CASSSTSGQQETQYF. The CDR3 coding sequence is TGTGCCAGCAGCTCGACCTCGGGACAACAAGAGACCCAGTACTTC.